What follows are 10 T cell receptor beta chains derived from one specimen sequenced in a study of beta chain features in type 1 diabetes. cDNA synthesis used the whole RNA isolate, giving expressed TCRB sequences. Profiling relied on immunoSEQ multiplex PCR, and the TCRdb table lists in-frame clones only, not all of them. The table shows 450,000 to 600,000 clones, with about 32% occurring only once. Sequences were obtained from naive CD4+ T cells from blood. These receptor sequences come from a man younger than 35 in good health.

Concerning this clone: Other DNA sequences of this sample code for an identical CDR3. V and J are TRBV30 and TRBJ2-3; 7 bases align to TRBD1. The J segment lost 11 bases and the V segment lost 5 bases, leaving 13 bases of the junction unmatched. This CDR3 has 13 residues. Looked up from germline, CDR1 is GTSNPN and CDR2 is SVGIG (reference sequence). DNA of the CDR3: TGTGCCTGGGGTGACAGGGCGGGCCTTAAGCAGTATTTT. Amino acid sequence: CAWGDRAGLKQYF.

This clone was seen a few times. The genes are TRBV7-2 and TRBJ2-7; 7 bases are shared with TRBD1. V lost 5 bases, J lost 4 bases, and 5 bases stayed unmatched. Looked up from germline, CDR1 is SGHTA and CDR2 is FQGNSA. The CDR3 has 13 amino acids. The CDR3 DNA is TGTGCCAGCAGCACCGGGACAGTATACGAGCAGTACTTC. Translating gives CASSTGTVYEQYF.

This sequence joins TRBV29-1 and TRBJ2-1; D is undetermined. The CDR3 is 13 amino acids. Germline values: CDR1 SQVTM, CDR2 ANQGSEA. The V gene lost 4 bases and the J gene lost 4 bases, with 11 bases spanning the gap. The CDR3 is CSVVATLYNEQFF. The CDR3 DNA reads TGCAGCGTTGTGGCGACTCTTTACAATGAGCAGTTCTTC.

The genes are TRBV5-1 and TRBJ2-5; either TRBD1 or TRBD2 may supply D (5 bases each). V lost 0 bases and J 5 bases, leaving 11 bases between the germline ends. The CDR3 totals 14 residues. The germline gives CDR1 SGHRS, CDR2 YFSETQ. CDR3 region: CASSLGGVEETQYF. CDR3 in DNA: TGCGCCAGCAGCTTGGGAGGGGTGGAGGAGACCCAGTACTTC. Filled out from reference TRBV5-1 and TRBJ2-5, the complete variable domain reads KAGVTQTPRYLIKTRGQQVTLSCSPISGHRSVSWYQQTPGQGLQFLFEYFSETQRNKGNFPGRFSGRQFSNSRSEMNVSTLELGDSALYLCASSLGGVEETQYFGPGTRLLVL.

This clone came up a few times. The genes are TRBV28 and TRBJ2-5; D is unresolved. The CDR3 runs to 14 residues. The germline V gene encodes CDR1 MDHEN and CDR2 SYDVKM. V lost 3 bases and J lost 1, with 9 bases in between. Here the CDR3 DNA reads TGTGCCAGCAGTTTTGGAAGGGTCCAAGAGACCCAGTACTTC. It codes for CASSFGRVQETQYF.

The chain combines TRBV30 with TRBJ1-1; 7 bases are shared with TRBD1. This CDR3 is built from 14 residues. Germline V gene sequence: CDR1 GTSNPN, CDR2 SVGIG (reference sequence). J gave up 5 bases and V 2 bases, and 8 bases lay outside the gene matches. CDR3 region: CAWSKGAGRTEAFF. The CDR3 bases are TGTGCCTGGAGTAAGGGGGCAGGAAGGACTGAAGCTTTCTTT.

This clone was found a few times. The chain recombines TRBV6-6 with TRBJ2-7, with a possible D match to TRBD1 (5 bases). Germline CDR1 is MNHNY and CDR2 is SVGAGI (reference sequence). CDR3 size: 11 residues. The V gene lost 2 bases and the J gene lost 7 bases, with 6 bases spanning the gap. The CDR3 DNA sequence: TGTGCCAGCAGTTACAGGGGAGAGCAGTACTTC. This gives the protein CASSYRGEQYF.

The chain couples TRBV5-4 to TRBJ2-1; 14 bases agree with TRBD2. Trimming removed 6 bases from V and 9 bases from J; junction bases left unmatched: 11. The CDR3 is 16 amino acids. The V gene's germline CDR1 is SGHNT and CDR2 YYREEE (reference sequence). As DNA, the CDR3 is TGTGCCAGCAACACGATAGGGACTAGCGGGAGTAGTGAGCAGTTCTTC. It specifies CASNTIGTSGSSEQFF.

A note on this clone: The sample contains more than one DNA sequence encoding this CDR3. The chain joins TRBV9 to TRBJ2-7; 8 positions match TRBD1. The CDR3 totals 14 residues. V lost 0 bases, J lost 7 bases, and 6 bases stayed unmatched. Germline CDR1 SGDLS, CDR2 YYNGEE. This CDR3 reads CASSVGQGFYEQYF. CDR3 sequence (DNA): TGTGCCAGCAGCGTAGGACAGGGGTTCTATGAGCAGTACTTC.

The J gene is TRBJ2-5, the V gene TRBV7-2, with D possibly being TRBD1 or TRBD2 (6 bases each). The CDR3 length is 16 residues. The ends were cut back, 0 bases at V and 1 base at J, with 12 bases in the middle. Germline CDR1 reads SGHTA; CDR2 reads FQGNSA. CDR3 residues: CASSLATRGPQETQYF. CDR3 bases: TGTGCCAGCAGCTTAGCGACACGGGGGCCCCAAGAGACCCAGTACTTC.